Sequencing of this T cell receptor beta chain was carried out in a study of cytomegalovirus exposure and HLA in healthy donors. Study summary: A later analysis reported the same platform for the approximately 110 validation repertoires and the approximately 640 first-cohort repertoires.

The protocol was immunoSEQ multiplex PCR, while the TCRdb copy is restricted to in-frame clones and leaves out a portion. The profile shows 100,000 to 150,000 clones, about 91% of them singletons. With V trimmed by 2 bases and J by 5 bases, 4 bases remained unmatched. Germline CDR1 reads SGHRS; CDR2 reads YFSETQ. The CDR3 sequence is 14 residues long. The V gene is TRBV5-1, the J gene TRBJ1-1; TRBD1 matches 9 bases. The origin of this receptor is a woman younger than 35 in good health and CMV-seronegative. Sequencing was carried out using PBMCs. The DNA of the CDR3 is TGCGCCAGCAGCTTCAATGGACAGGGGACTGAAGCTTTCTTT. This gives the protein CASSFNGQGTEAFF. The full variable domain, in which reference TRBV5-1 and TRBJ1-1 provide the parts outside the CDR3, is KAGVTQTPRYLIKTRGQQVTLSCSPISGHRSVSWYQQTPGQGLQFLFEYFSETQRNKGNFPGRFSGRQFSNSRSEMNVSTLELGDSALYLCASSFNGQGTEAFFGQGTRLTVV.